These 10 T cell receptor beta chains came from one sample sequenced in a study of blood T cell repertoires in COVID-19. Using immunoSEQ multiplex PCR, the repertoire was profiled, and TCRdb retains in-frame clones only, with some absent. The table lists 300,000 to 400,000 clones, about 87% of them singletons. The sample consisted of peripheral blood. Every receptor here comes from a woman aged 50 to 60 with COVID-19, enrolled during active disease.

V gene TRBV7-9 combines with J gene TRBJ2-7, with 11 bases lining up with TRBD2. Germline V gene data show CDR1 as SEHNR and CDR2 as FQNEAQ (reference sequence). V lost 5 bases to trimming and J lost 1 base; unmatched junction nucleotides: 7. The CDR3 is 16 amino acids. The CDR3 region is CASSPKTSGRSYEQYF. CDR3 bases: TGTGCCAGCAGCCCCAAAACTAGCGGGAGATCCTACGAGCAGTACTTC.

The gene calls are TRBV7-9 and TRBJ2-2, with 7 nucleotides matching TRBD2. The CDR3 extends over 17 amino acids. V lost 5 bases and J lost 7; bases outside the gene matches: 16. Germline values: CDR1 SEHNR, CDR2 FQNEAQ (reference sequence). The CDR3 sequence: CASSHYSGIMGSGELFF. The CDR3 nucleotides are TGTGCCAGCAGCCATTACAGCGGGATTATGGGGAGCGGGGAGCTGTTTTTT.

The V gene is TRBV29-1, the J gene TRBJ2-3; TRBD2 agrees at 7 bases. The V gene end was trimmed by 4 bases and the J gene end by 3 bases; junction bases not matched to a gene: 7. This CDR3 contains 14 residues. Germline V lookup: CDR1 SQVTM, CDR2 ANQGSEA. CDR3: CSVAGGSGTDTQYF. In DNA form, the CDR3 reads TGCAGCGTTGCGGGCGGGAGTGGAACAGATACGCAGTATTTT.

This clone was counted between two and nine times. The genes are TRBV6-1 and TRBJ1-3; no clear D. CDR3 length: 16 residues. CDR1 MNHNS and CDR2 SASEGT come from the germline V gene. The ends were cut back, 4 bases at V and 0 bases at J, with 13 bases in the middle. The DNA for the CDR3 is TGTGCCAGCAGTGGCCAGACACCTTCCTCTGGAAACACCATATATTTT. This gives the protein CASSGQTPSSGNTIYF.

The J gene is TRBJ2-1, the V gene TRBV4-3; TRBD2 aligns across 11 bases. Germline loops: CDR1 LGHNA, CDR2 YSLEER. This CDR3 region has 15 residues. Trimming took 0 bases from V and 6 from J; bases not matched to a gene: 1. In nucleotides, the CDR3 is TGCGCCAGCAGCCAAGATAGCGGGAGGGCCAATGAGCAGTTCTTC. It specifies CASSQDSGRANEQFF.

The rearrangement links TRBV6-5 to TRBJ2-7; D ambiguous. Looked up from germline, CDR1 is MNHEY and CDR2 is SVGAGI. The length of the CDR3 is 15 residues. The V end lost 0 bases, the J end lost 4 bases, and 13 bases lay between the germline ends. CDR3 sequence: CASSYSTGFGYEQYF. The CDR3 bases are TGTGCCAGCAGTTACTCGACTGGTTTCGGGTACGAGCAGTACTTC.

Here the CDR3 reads CASSPRRGGLAGSYEQYF. CDR3 nucleotide sequence: TGTGCCAGCTCACCCAGGAGGGGGGGACTAGCGGGTTCCTACGAGCAGTACTTC. The rearrangement joins TRBV18 to TRBJ2-7; TRBD2 aligns across 12 bases. This CDR3 is built from 18 residues. The germline V gene encodes CDR1 KGHSH and CDR2 LQKENI. Trimming at V came to 3 bases and at J to 1 base, leaving 10 bases not matched to a gene.

The chain links TRBV4-3 to TRBJ1-2; 7 positions match TRBD1. The V gene's germline CDR1 is LGHNA and CDR2 YSLEER. V lost 4 bases and J lost 4; bases outside the gene matches: 6. The CDR3 contains 14 residues. CDR3 in DNA: TGCGCCAGCAGCCCCTCAGCAGGGGGCTATGGCTACACCTTC. Translating gives CASSPSAGGYGYTF.

V usage is TRBV10-1 and J usage is TRBJ1-1; D is unresolved. CDR1 and CDR2 from the germline V gene are WNHNN and SYGVQD (reference sequence). This CDR3 spans 15 amino acids. Trimming cost V 6 bases and J 0 bases, with 14 bases left between them. Here the CDR3 reads CASSPEEGVNTEAFF. DNA for the CDR3: TGCGCCAGCAGCCCCGAGGAGGGCGTGAACACTGAAGCTTTCTTT.

This chain joins TRBV12-3 or TRBV12-4 and TRBJ1-1; D remains ambiguous. The V end was cut by 6 bases, the J end by 0 bases, with 8 bases between. This CDR3 has 13 residues. CDR3 amino acids: CASRLLLNTEAFF. In DNA form, the CDR3 reads TGTGCCAGCAGACTCCTATTGAACACTGAAGCTTTCTTT.